Described below is a single T cell receptor beta chain sequence and its context. The target antigen is unknown. Produced via immunoSEQ multiplex PCR; TCRdb's table is partial and in-frame only. The sample consists of some 2,500,000 clones, less than 95% of them appearing once. This record comes from a study of shared clonotypes between healthy human individuals. Study-level results: Naive subsets typically showed greater estimated richness than memory subsets.

In germline, CDR1 is SEHNR, CDR2 FQNEAQ (reference sequence). Trimming took off 0 bases at V and 10 bases at J, with 7 bases between the two ends. This CDR3 is 12 amino acids long. Input material: naive CD4+ T cells from PBMCs. Subset meaning: CD45RA+ positively selected. The TCR comes from a young man in good health. Some clones in this sample may be carry-over from other donors' samples. The J gene is TRBJ2-1, the V gene TRBV7-9, with D perhaps TRBD1 or TRBD2 (5 bases each). The DNA for the CDR3 is TGTGCCAGCAGCTTAGCCCGGGACGAGCAGTTCTTC. It codes for CASSLARDEQFF.